The rows below give T cell receptor beta chains drawn from one sample of a study of T cells in Graves' hyperthyroidism and ophthalmopathy. TCRdb analysed the multiplex PCR reads with MiXCR anew, one entry per CDR3 protein. The profile covers over 550,000 distinct CDR3 sequences, with over 15% appearing a single time and more than 15% taken by the ten largest. The specimen sequenced was blood. These TCRs come from a young woman with Graves' hyperthyroidism. CDR3s include the opening cysteine and the closing phenylalanine or tryptophan. The order of the fields is CDR3 protein, CDR3 DNA, V gene, D gene, J gene, CDR3 length, clone size. The D gene is left open where the match is weak. Clone size, where shown, is once, few, many, or a class for clones that have expanded.

CDR3: CSVQGAYYGYTF
DNA: TGCAGTGTACAGGGGGCTTACTATGGCTACACCTTC
V: TRBV20-1
D: TRBD1
J: TRBJ1-2
length: 12
size: NA

CDR3: CASSPGQANTGELFF
DNA: TGTGCCAGCAGTCCGGGACAAGCGAACACCGGGGAGCTGTTTTTT
V: TRBV28
D: NA
J: TRBJ2-2
length: 15
size: few

CDR3: CASSFSGALAKNIQYF
DNA: TGTGCCAGCAGCTTCTCCGGGGCGCTAGCCAAAAACATTCAGTACTTC
V: TRBV7-9
D: NA
J: TRBJ2-4
length: 16
size: NA

CDR3: CASSFSVLYNEQFF
DNA: TGTGCCAGCAGTTTTAGCGTCCTTTACAATGAGCAGTTCTTC
V: TRBV28
D: NA
J: TRBJ2-1
length: 14
size: many

CDR3: CASSVGVINEQFF
DNA: TGTGCCAGCAGCGTAGGGGTGATCAATGAGCAGTTCTTC
V: TRBV9
D: NA
J: TRBJ2-1
length: 13
size: few

CDR3: CASRGSGQFDYEQYF
DNA: TGTGCCAGCAGAGGTTCGGGACAGTTTGACTACGAGCAGTACTTC
V: TRBV5-4
D: TRBD1
J: TRBJ2-7
length: 15
size: few

CDR3: CASSTSGTLSGANVLTF
DNA: TGTGCCAGTAGTACCTCCGGGACCCTGTCTGGGGCCAACGTCCTGACTTTC
V: TRBV19
D: NA
J: TRBJ2-6
length: 17
size: once

CDR3: CASSFAGTPSKGTEAFF
DNA: TGCGCCAGCAGCTTCGCCGGGACACCCTCTAAGGGCACTGAAGCTTTCTTT
V: TRBV5-1
D: NA
J: TRBJ1-1
length: 17
size: many

CDR3: CASSFQGPGPEAFF
DNA: TGTGCCAGCAGCTTCCAGGGCCCGGGGCCTGAAGCTTTCTTT
V: TRBV5-6
D: NA
J: TRBJ1-1
length: 14
size: NA

CDR3: CASSASGSSYNEQFF
DNA: TGTGCCAGCAGCGCAAGCGGAAGCTCCTACAATGAGCAGTTCTTC
V: TRBV11-2
D: NA
J: TRBJ2-1
length: 15
size: many

CDR3: CASSLDDSGFAEQFF
DNA: TGTGCCAGCAGCTTAGATGATAGCGGGTTTGCGGAGCAGTTCTTC
V: TRBV7-8
D: TRBD2
J: TRBJ2-1
length: 15
size: NA

CDR3: CASSFRTAVYEQYF
DNA: TGTGCCAGCAGCTTCCGGACGGCAGTCTACGAGCAGTACTTC
V: TRBV7-9
D: NA
J: TRBJ2-7
length: 14
size: NA

CDR3: CASRRPGGVVNEQFF
DNA: TGTGCCAGCAGACGACCGGGCGGGGTGGTGAATGAGCAGTTCTTC
V: TRBV7-2
D: NA
J: TRBJ2-1
length: 15
size: NA

CDR3: CASSPGLVGETQYF
DNA: TGTGCCAGCAGCCCGGGACTAGTGGGTGAGACGCAGTATTTT
V: TRBV7-3
D: TRBD2
J: TRBJ2-3
length: 14
size: NA

CDR3: CASSPSTGTGQYEQYF
DNA: TGTGCCAGCAGTCCCTCCACCGGGACAGGGCAATACGAGCAGTACTTC
V: TRBV12-3/TRBV12-4
D: TRBD1
J: TRBJ2-7
length: 16
size: NA

CDR3: CASSQGSSYNEQFF
DNA: TGTGCCAGCAGCCAAGGGAGCTCCTACAATGAGCAGTTCTTC
V: TRBV14
D: NA
J: TRBJ2-1
length: 14
size: many

CDR3: CASSPLGASYNEQFF
DNA: TGTGCCAGCAGCCCCCTCGGGGCATCCTACAATGAGCAGTTCTTC
V: TRBV27
D: NA
J: TRBJ2-1
length: 15
size: many

CDR3: CSARAGYSPLHF
DNA: TGCAGTGCTAGGGCAGGGTATTCACCCCTCCACTTT
V: TRBV20-1
D: NA
J: TRBJ1-6
length: 12
size: NA

CDR3: CASSEAGPGPQHF
DNA: TGTGCCAGCAGTGAGGCGGGCCCAGGGCCCCAGCATTTT
V: TRBV2
D: NA
J: TRBJ1-5
length: 13
size: NA

CDR3: CASKITGAVLEQYF
DNA: TGTGCCAGCAAAATAACAGGGGCGGTACTCGAGCAGTACTTC
V: TRBV12-3/TRBV12-4
D: TRBD1
J: TRBJ2-7
length: 14
size: many

CDR3: CASSPQDTEAFF
DNA: TGTGCCAGCTCACCGCAAGACACTGAAGCTTTCTTT
V: TRBV18
D: NA
J: TRBJ1-1
length: 12
size: many

CDR3: CASSPGTSGSTGELFF
DNA: TGTGCCAGCAGCCCAGGGACTAGCGGGAGCACCGGGGAGCTGTTTTTT
V: TRBV7-8
D: TRBD2
J: TRBJ2-2
length: 16
size: NA

CDR3: CASSLVGFWTATNEKLFF
DNA: TGTGCCAGCAGCTTAGTCGGTTTCTGGACTGCAACTAATGAAAAACTGTTTTTT
V: TRBV11-2
D: NA
J: TRBJ1-4
length: 18
size: NA

CDR3: CATSDLSGRGTDTQYF
DNA: TGTGCCACCAGTGATTTGAGTGGCAGGGGCACAGATACGCAGTATTTT
V: TRBV24-1
D: NA
J: TRBJ2-3
length: 16
size: NA

CDR3: CASSPGGVQETQYF
DNA: TGTGCCAGCTCACCAGGCGGCGTCCAAGAGACCCAGTACTTC
V: TRBV18
D: NA
J: TRBJ2-5
length: 14
size: many

CDR3: CASSLGGYPIQTQYF
DNA: TGTGCCAGCAGCTTGGGAGGCTACCCCATCCAGACCCAGTACTTC
V: TRBV5-6
D: NA
J: TRBJ2-5
length: 15
size: NA

CDR3: CASSLDGRNQPQHF
DNA: TGTGCCAGCAGCTTAGATGGGAGGAACCAGCCCCAGCATTTT
V: TRBV7-9
D: NA
J: TRBJ1-5
length: 14
size: many

CDR3: CASSPPVGQPQHF
DNA: TGTGCCAGCTCACCACCGGTCGGCCAGCCCCAGCATTTT
V: TRBV18
D: NA
J: TRBJ1-5
length: 13
size: few

CDR3: CASSGAGTGINEQYF
DNA: TGCGCCAGCAGCGGGGCCGGGACAGGGATCAACGAGCAGTACTTC
V: TRBV5-1
D: TRBD1
J: TRBJ2-7
length: 15
size: few

CDR3: CASRTGEAYGYTF
DNA: TGTGCCAGTAGGACAGGGGAAGCCTATGGCTACACCTTC
V: TRBV19
D: TRBD1
J: TRBJ1-2
length: 13
size: NA

CDR3: CASSLSPGANTGELFF
DNA: TGTGCCAGCAGTCTAAGCCCAGGAGCGAACACCGGGGAGCTGTTTTTT
V: TRBV12-3/TRBV12-4
D: NA
J: TRBJ2-2
length: 16
size: NA

CDR3: CASSLATLQGAGELFF
DNA: TGTGCCAGCAGCTTAGCGACACTACAGGGTGCCGGGGAGCTGTTTTTT
V: TRBV7-9
D: NA
J: TRBJ2-2
length: 16
size: NA

CDR3: CASSQRASYNEQFF
DNA: TGCGCCAGCAGCCAAAGGGCCAGTTACAATGAGCAGTTCTTC
V: TRBV4-3
D: NA
J: TRBJ2-1
length: 14
size: few

CDR3: CSARVPSGETQYF
DNA: TGCAGTGCTAGAGTCCCTAGCGGGGAGACCCAGTACTTC
V: TRBV20-1
D: TRBD2
J: TRBJ2-5
length: 13
size: few

CDR3: CSASPPGLNQPQHF
DNA: TGCAGTGCTAGTCCCCCGGGCCTTAATCAGCCCCAGCATTTT
V: TRBV20-1
D: NA
J: TRBJ1-5
length: 14
size: many

CDR3: CSARDSQRGGGGETQYF
DNA: TGCAGTGCTAGAGACTCCCAGCGGGGGGGCGGCGGTGAGACCCAGTACTTC
V: TRBV20-1
D: TRBD2
J: TRBJ2-5
length: 17
size: many

CDR3: CASTGDYNEQFF
DNA: TGTGCCAGCACGGGGGACTACAATGAGCAGTTCTTC
V: TRBV6-1
D: NA
J: TRBJ2-1
length: 12
size: few

CDR3: CASSYHRGEGYNEQFF
DNA: TGTGCCAGCAGTTACCACCGCGGCGAGGGGTACAATGAGCAGTTCTTC
V: TRBV6-5
D: NA
J: TRBJ2-1
length: 16
size: NA

CDR3: CASSSNRDRGREQYF
DNA: TGTGCCAGCAGCTCGAACCGGGACAGGGGAAGGGAGCAGTACTTC
V: TRBV7-6
D: TRBD1
J: TRBJ2-7
length: 15
size: many

CDR3: CASSLAGAGGAYGYTF
DNA: TGTGCCAGCAGCTTAGCCGGGGCAGGGGGAGCCTATGGCTACACCTTC
V: TRBV7-2
D: TRBD1
J: TRBJ1-2
length: 16
size: NA

CDR3: CASSPGRLAGEYSAKNIQYF
DNA: TGTGCCAGCAGCCCAGGAAGATTAGCGGGGGAGTACTCAGCCAAAAACATTCAGTACTTC
V: TRBV3-1
D: TRBD2
J: TRBJ2-4
length: 20
size: NA

CDR3: CSARDHRETYEQYF
DNA: TGCAGTGCTAGAGATCACAGGGAGACCTACGAGCAGTACTTC
V: TRBV20-1
D: NA
J: TRBJ2-7
length: 14
size: many

CDR3: CATSGRDRGTDTQYF
DNA: TGTGCCACCAGTGGCCGGGACAGAGGCACAGATACGCAGTATTTT
V: TRBV24-1
D: TRBD1
J: TRBJ2-3
length: 15
size: few

CDR3: CAWSRGLGGETQYF
DNA: TGTGCCTGGAGTCGAGGACTAGGGGGAGAGACCCAGTACTTC
V: TRBV30
D: NA
J: TRBJ2-5
length: 14
size: few

CDR3: CASSEAGPTEEAFF
DNA: TGCGCCAGCAGTGAGGCGGGGCCCACTGAGGAAGCTTTCTTT
V: TRBV10-1
D: NA
J: TRBJ1-1
length: 14
size: few

CDR3: CSARGSPSTDTQYF
DNA: TGCAGTGCTAGAGGCAGCCCTAGCACAGATACGCAGTATTTT
V: TRBV20-1
D: NA
J: TRBJ2-3
length: 14
size: many

CDR3: CASTNNQGENTEAFF
DNA: TGTGCCAGCACAAATAATCAGGGGGAGAACACTGAAGCTTTCTTT
V: TRBV12-3/TRBV12-4
D: TRBD1
J: TRBJ1-1
length: 15
size: many

CDR3: CATSRGRLGAEAFF
DNA: TGTGCCACCAGCAGAGGGAGACTCGGCGCTGAAGCTTTCTTT
V: TRBV15
D: NA
J: TRBJ1-1
length: 14
size: NA

CDR3: CASSEDRGGIDTQYF
DNA: TGTGCCAGCAGCGAAGACAGGGGCGGGATAGATACGCAGTATTTT
V: TRBV7-9
D: TRBD1
J: TRBJ2-3
length: 15
size: many

CDR3: CASSLNIGGMNTGELFF
DNA: TGCGCCAGCAGCCTAAATATAGGAGGGATGAACACCGGGGAGCTGTTTTTT
V: TRBV4-1
D: NA
J: TRBJ2-2
length: 17
size: few

CDR3: CASSPHGTSGGESNEQFF
DNA: TGTGCCAGCAGTCCCCACGGGACTAGCGGGGGAGAGAGTAATGAGCAGTTCTTC
V: TRBV12-3/TRBV12-4
D: TRBD2
J: TRBJ2-1
length: 18
size: many